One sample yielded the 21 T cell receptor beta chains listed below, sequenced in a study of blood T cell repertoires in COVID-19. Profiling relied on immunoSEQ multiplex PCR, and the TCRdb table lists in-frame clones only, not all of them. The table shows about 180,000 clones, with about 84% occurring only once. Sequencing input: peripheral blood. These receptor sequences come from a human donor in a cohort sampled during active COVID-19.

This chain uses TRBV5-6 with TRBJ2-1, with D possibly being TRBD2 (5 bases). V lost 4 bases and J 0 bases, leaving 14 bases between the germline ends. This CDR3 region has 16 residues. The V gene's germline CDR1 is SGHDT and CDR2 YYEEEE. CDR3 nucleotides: TGTGCCAGCAGCCCGAGCCTAGCCGACTCCTACAATGAGCAGTTCTTC. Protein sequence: CASSPSLADSYNEQFF.

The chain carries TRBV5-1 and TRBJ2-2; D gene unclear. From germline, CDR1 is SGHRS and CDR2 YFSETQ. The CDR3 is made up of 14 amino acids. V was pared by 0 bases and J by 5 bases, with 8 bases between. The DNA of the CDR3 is TGCGCCAGCAGCTTGGATAATCCTACCGGGGAGCTGTTTTTT. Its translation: CASSLDNPTGELFF. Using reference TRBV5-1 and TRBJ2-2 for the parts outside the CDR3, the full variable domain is KAGVTQTPRYLIKTRGQQVTLSCSPISGHRSVSWYQQTPGQGLQFLFEYFSETQRNKGNFPGRFSGRQFSNSRSEMNVSTLELGDSALYLCASSLDNPTGELFFGEGSRLTVL.

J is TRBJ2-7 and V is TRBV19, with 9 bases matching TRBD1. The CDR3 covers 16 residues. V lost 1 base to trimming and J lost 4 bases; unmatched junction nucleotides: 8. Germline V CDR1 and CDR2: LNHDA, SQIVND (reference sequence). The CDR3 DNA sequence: TGTGCCAGTAGTATAGCCGCGGACAGGGGCAGGTACGAGCAGTACTTC. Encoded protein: CASSIAADRGRYEQYF.

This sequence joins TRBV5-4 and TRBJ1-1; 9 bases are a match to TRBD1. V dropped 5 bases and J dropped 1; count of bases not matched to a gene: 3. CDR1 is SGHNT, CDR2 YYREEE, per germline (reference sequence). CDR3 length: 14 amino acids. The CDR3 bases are TGTGCCAGCAGGACGGGACAGGGGAACACTGAAGCTTTCTTT. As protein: CASRTGQGNTEAFF. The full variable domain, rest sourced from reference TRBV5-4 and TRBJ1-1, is ETGVTQSPTHLIKTRGQQVTLRCSSQSGHNTVSWYQQALGQGPQFIFQYYREEENGRGNFPPRFSGLQFPNYSSELNVNALELDDSALYLCASRTGQGNTEAFFGQGTRLTVV.

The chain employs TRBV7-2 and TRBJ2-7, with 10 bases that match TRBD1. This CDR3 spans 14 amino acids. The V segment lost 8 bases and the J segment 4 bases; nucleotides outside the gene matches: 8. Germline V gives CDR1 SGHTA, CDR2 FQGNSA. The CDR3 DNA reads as TGTGCCAGCCAGGGACAGGGGCTTCCATACGAGCAGTACTTC. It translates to CASQGQGLPYEQYF.

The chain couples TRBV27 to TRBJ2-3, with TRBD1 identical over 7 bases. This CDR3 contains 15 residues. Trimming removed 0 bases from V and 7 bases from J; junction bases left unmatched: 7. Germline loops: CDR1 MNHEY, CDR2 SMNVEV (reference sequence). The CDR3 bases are TGTGCCAGCAGTTTATCGACAGGGATGGTAAATACGCAGTATTTT. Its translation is CASSLSTGMVNTQYF.

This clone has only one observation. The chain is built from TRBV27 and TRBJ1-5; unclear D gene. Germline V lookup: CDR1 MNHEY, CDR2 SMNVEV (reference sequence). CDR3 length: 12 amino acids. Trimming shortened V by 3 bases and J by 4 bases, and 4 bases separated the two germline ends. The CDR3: CASSFQNQPQHF. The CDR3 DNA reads TGTGCCAGCAGTTTCCAAAATCAGCCCCAGCATTTT.

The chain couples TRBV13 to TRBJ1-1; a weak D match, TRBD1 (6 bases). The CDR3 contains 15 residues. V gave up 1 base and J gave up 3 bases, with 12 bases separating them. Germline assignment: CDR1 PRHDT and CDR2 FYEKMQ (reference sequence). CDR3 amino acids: CASSLVQGPDTEAFF. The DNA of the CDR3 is TGTGCCAGCAGCTTAGTGCAGGGGCCCGACACTGAAGCTTTCTTT. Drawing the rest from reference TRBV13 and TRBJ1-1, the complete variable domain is AAGVIQSPRHLIKEKRETATLKCYPIPRHDTVYWYQQGPGQDPQFLISFYEKMQSDKGSIPDRFSAQQFSDYHSELNMSSLELGDSALYFCASSLVQGPDTEAFFGQGTRLTVV.

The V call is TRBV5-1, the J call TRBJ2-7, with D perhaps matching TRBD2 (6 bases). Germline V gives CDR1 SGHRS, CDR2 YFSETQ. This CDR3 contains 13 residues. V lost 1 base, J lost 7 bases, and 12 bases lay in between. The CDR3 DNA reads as TGCGCCAGCAGCTTGTCCTCTAGCGTAGAGCAGTACTTC. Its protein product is CASSLSSSVEQYF.

The CDR3 DNA is TGTGCCAGCAGTGGGTACGGGGGGGGGTCTGGGGAGACCCAGTACTTC. Translated: CASSGYGGGSGETQYF. The chain joins TRBV25-1 to TRBJ2-5; 8 nucleotides align to TRBD2. Trimming removed 4 bases from V and 5 bases from J; junction bases left unmatched: 12. CDR3 length equals 16 residues. Germline CDR1 and CDR2: MGHDK and SYGVNS.

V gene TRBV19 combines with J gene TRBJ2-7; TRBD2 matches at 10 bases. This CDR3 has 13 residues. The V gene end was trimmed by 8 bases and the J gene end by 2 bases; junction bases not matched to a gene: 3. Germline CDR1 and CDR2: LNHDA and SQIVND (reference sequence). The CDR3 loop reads CASSGLAAYEQYF. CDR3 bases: TGTGCCAGTTCCGGACTAGCGGCCTACGAGCAGTACTTC.

The CDR3 is CASSRSGGTGELFF. CDR3 bases: TGTGCCAGCAGCCGTTCAGGAGGAACCGGGGAGCTGTTTTTT. The chain is built from TRBV11-2 and TRBJ2-2; a possible D gene is TRBD2 (5 bases). Germline V gives CDR1 SGHAT, CDR2 FQNNGV. V gave up 5 bases and J gave up 5 bases, with 12 bases separating them. The CDR3 runs to 14 residues. The variable domain in full, completed from reference TRBV11-2 and TRBJ2-2, reads EAGVAQSPRYKIIEKRQSVAFWCNPISGHATLYWYQQILGQGPKLLIQFQNNGVVDDSQLPKDRFSAERLKGVDSTLKIQPAKLEDSAVYLCASSRSGGTGELFFGEGSRLTVL.

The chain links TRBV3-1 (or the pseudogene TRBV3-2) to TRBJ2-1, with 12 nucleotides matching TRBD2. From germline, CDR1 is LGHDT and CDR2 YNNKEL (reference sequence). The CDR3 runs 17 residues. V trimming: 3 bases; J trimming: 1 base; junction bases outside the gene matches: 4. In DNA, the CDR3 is TGTGCCAGCAGCCATCCACTAGCGGGGGGATCCTACAATGAGCAGTTCTTC. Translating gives CASSHPLAGGSYNEQFF.

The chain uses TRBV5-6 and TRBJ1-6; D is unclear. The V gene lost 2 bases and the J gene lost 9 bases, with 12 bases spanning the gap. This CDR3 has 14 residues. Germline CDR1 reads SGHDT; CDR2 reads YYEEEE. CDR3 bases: TGTGCCAGCAGCTTACTCCAGGAGGGTTCACCCCTCCACTTT. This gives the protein CASSLLQEGSPLHF.

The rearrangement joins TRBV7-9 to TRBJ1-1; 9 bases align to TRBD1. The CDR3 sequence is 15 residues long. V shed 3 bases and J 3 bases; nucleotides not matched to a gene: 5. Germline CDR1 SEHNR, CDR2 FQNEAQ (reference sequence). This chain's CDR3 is CASSFGTGRHTEAFF. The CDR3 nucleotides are TGTGCCAGCAGCTTCGGGACAGGGAGGCACACTGAAGCTTTCTTT. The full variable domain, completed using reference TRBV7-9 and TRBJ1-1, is DTGVSQNPRHKITKRGQNVTFRCDPISEHNRLYWYRQTLGQGPEFLTYFQNEAQLEKSRLLSDRFSAERPKGSFSTLEIQRTEQGDSAMYLCASSFGTGRHTEAFFGQGTRLTVV.

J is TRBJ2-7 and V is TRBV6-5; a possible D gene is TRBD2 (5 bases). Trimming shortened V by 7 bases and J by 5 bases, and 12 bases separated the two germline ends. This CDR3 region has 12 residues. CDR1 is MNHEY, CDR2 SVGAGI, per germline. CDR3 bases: TGTGCCAGCACCAGGACTCCGGACGAGCAGTACTTC. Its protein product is CASTRTPDEQYF.

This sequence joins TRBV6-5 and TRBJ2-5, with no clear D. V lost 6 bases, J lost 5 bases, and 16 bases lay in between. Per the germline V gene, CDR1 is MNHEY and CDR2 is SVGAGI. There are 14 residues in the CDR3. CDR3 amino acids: CASSPLASGETQYF. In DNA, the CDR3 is TGTGCCAGCAGCCCCTTGGCCTCCGGGGAGACCCAGTACTTC.

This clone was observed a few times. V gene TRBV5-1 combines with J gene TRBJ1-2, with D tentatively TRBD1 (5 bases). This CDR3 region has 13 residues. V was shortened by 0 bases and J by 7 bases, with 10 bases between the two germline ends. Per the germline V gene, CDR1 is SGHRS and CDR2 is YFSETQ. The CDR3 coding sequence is TGCGCCAGCAGCTTGGCCAGGGAACTTGGCTACACCTTC. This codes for CASSLARELGYTF.

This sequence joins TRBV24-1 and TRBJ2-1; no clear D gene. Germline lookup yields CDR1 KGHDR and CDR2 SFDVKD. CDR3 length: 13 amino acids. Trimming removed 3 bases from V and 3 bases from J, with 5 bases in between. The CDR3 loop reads CATSDANYNEQFF. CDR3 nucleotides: TGTGCCACCAGTGATGCGAACTACAATGAGCAGTTCTTC.

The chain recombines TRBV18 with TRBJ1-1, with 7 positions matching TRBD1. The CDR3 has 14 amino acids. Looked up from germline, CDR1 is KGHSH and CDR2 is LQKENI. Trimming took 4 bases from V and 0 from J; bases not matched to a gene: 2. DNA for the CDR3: TGTGCCAGCTCACTGGGACAGATGAACACTGAAGCTTTCTTT. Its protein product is CASSLGQMNTEAFF.

DNA for the CDR3: TGTGCCAGCGGGCTTGGCCTCGGGATTTATGGCTACACCTTC. This encodes CASGLGLGIYGYTF. The chain is built from TRBV6-5 and TRBJ1-2; D gene uncertain. The CDR3 length is 14 residues. The ends were cut back, 8 bases at V and 5 bases at J, with 18 bases in the middle. Germline CDR1 reads MNHEY; CDR2 reads SVGAGI.